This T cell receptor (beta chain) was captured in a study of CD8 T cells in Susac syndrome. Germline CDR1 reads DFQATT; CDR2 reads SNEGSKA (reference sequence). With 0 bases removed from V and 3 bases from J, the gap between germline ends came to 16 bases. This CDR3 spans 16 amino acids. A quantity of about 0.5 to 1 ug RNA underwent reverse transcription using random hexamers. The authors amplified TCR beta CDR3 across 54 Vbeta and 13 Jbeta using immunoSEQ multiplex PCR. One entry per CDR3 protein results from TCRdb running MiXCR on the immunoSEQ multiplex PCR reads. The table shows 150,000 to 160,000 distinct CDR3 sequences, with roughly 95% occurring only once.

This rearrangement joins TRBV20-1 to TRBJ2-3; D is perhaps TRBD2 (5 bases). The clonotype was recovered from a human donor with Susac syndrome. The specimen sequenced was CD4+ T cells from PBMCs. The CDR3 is CSARDPPGVTTDTQYF. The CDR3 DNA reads TGCAGTGCTAGAGATCCCCCCGGGGTTACTACAGATACGCAGTATTTT.